The clone carrying this T cell receptor (beta chain) was detected only once. The entry originates in a study of blood T cell repertoires in COVID-19. Looking at the study overall: Spain, Italy and the United States supplied samples that represented acute and convalescent COVID-19. The cDNA or gDNA used as material had been derived from T cells, B-cell-depleted T cells, or PBMCs.

The V end was cut by 4 bases, the J end by 5 bases, with 17 bases between. Looked up from germline, CDR1 is MNHEY and CDR2 is SVGEGT. The CDR3 is 15 amino acids. Generated by immunoSEQ multiplex PCR, the TCRdb table keeps only in-frame clones and is missing some. The top ten clones hold 1.5% of a sample with more than 95,000 clones, approximately 90% of them seen once. The chain has TRBV6-2 or TRBV6-3 and TRBJ2-5, with D perhaps matching TRBD2 (7 bases). Source material: peripheral blood. The clonotype originates from a human donor in a cohort sampled during active COVID-19. In DNA form, the CDR3 reads TGTGCCAGCAGTTCTTTTGGGGGGGCGGTGGAGACCCAGTACTTC. It encodes CASSSFGGAVETQYF.